Here is one T cell receptor beta chain with its context. The antigen is unknown. The PCR contained 60 Vbeta and 13 Jbeta primers. Profiled with immunoSEQ multiplex PCR; TCRdb holds only in-frame clones, not every one. Seen here are under 150,000 clones, around 78% observed once, and the top ten hold roughly 6.2%. This specimen comes from a study of cytomegalovirus exposure and HLA in healthy donors. General study results and limits: Presence/absence analyses assumed roughly uniform sequencing depth across donors.

Germline values: CDR1 MDHEN, CDR2 SYDVKM. V lost 6 bases and J 1 base, leaving 9 bases between the germline ends. The CDR3 runs 13 residues. This chain connects TRBV28 to TRBJ1-1, with D unresolved. Source material: PBMCs. The clonotype comes from a woman between 40 and 55 years old in good health and CMV-seropositive. The CDR3 DNA reads TGTGCCAGCAGGGGTCGAGGGAACACTGAAGCTTTCTTT. It specifies CASRGRGNTEAFF.